This is a list of T cell receptor beta chains from one sample in a study of T cell repertoires in cytomegalovirus infection. A single record per CDR3 protein comes from TCRdb applying MiXCR to the reads. The table includes some 680,000 distinct CDR3 sequences, 35% to 45% detected once. Sequences were obtained from PBMCs. The receptors come from a human donor in good health (CMV status not recorded). Some clones in this sample may be carry-over from other donors' samples. Both conserved end residues are part of each CDR3. The order of the fields is V gene, D gene, clone size, J gene, CDR3 length, CDR3 DNA, CDR3 protein. A D gene is named only where the DNA matches it firmly. Clone size appears in some rows only: once, few, many, or a class for an expanded clone.

>TRBV25-1|NA|few|TRBJ2-7|13
TGTGCCAGCAGGGGACGGGGCTTCTACGAGCAGTACTTC
CASRGRGFYEQYF
>TRBV12-3/TRBV12-4|NA|many|TRBJ1-1|16
TGTGCCAGCACCCCGACAGTCGGGGGTATTGGCACTGAAGCTTTCTTT
CASTPTVGGIGTEAFF
>TRBV7-8|NA|many|TRBJ2-5|15
TGTGCCAGCAGCTTGAGGACGATCCCGGGGGAGACCCAGTACTTC
CASSLRTIPGETQYF
>TRBV28|NA|NA|TRBJ2-1|16
TGTGCCAGCAGCCACCGACGGGCGGGGCCAGGCAATGAGCAGTTCTTC
CASSHRRAGPGNEQFF
>TRBV28|NA|many|TRBJ2-1|15
TGTGCCAGCAGTTCCAGTGGGCGCTCCTACAATGAGCAGTTCTTC
CASSSSGRSYNEQFF
>TRBV7-8|NA|many|TRBJ1-1|16
TGTGCCAGCAGCTCCCTGACAGGTTCTATGAACACTGAAGCTTTCTTT
CASSSLTGSMNTEAFF
>TRBV28|NA|NA|TRBJ2-2|13
TGTGCCAGCAGACTACAGGTCACCGGGGAGCTGTTTTTT
CASRLQVTGELFF
>TRBV6-6|NA|NA|TRBJ2-3|15
TGTGCCAGCAGTTACAACCCCCCGGGGACAGATACGCAGTATTTT
CASSYNPPGTDTQYF
>TRBV20-1|TRBD2|once|TRBJ2-6|16
TGCAGTGCTTGGACTAGCGGGAGCTCTGGGGCCAACGTCCTGACTTTC
CSAWTSGSSGANVLTF
>TRBV10-3|TRBD1|few|TRBJ2-7|13
TGTGCCGCCGCCGGGACAGGGGTCCACGAGCAGTACTTC
CAAAGTGVHEQYF
>TRBV11-2|TRBD2|NA|TRBJ2-4|18
TGTGCCAGCAGCCCTAAGGGACTACCGACTTTTAACAAAAACATTCAGTACTTC
CASSPKGLPTFNKNIQYF
>TRBV5-5|TRBD1|NA|TRBJ2-1|16
TGTGCCAGCAGCTTGATCGGACAGGTGTTAGGGGGTGAGCAGTTCTTC
CASSLIGQVLGGEQFF
>TRBV4-1|NA|NA|TRBJ2-7|14
TGCGCCAGCAGCAGCGCAGGGTCCTTATACGCGCAGTACTTC
CASSSAGSLYAQYF
>TRBV18|NA|NA|TRBJ1-1|16
TGTGCCAGCTCACCGCTTCCCGGGACGGTTAACACTGAAGCTTTCTTT
CASSPLPGTVNTEAFF
>TRBV2|NA|once|TRBJ2-7|13
TGTGCCAGCAGGGATACATCGCAGGGGTGGCAGTACTTC
CASRDTSQGWQYF
>TRBV7-9|NA|few|TRBJ1-5|14
TGTGCCAGCAGTTCTTTGTCCGGCAATCAGCCCCAGCATTTT
CASSSLSGNQPQHF
>TRBV2|NA|NA|TRBJ1-4|16
TGTGCCAGCAGTATTGCAGGGCCCACAACTAATGAAAAACTGTTTTTT
CASSIAGPTTNEKLFF
>TRBV5-4|NA|NA|TRBJ2-5|12
TGTGCCAGCAGCGGAGGGGGGTTACCCCAGTACTTC
CASSGGGLPQYF
>TRBV7-8|TRBD1|NA|TRBJ2-1|15
TGTGCCAGCAGCCCTCGGACAGGCTCCTACAATGAGCAGTTCTTC
CASSPRTGSYNEQFF
>TRBV4-1|NA|NA|TRBJ2-2|16
TGTGCCAGCAGCCGACGAGCAGAAGTGAACACCGGGGAGCTGTTTTTT
CASSRRAEVNTGELFF
>TRBV20-1|NA|NA|TRBJ1-6|13
TGCAGTGCTAGTCGGGGTGCAAATTCACCCCTCCACTTT
CSASRGANSPLHF
>TRBV29-1|NA|few|TRBJ2-2|14
TGCAGCGTAGCTTTTCAAGGGGGTCCCGGGGAGCTGTTTTTT
CSVAFQGGPGELFF
>TRBV7-6|NA|few|TRBJ2-2|17
TGTGCCAGCAGCTCAGAAACTTATGGGACCCCCACCGGGGAGCTGTTTTTT
CASSSETYGTPTGELFF
>TRBV4-2|NA|NA|TRBJ1-2|15
TGTGCCAGCAGCAGCGGGACGGATTATAACTATGGCTACACCTTC
CASSSGTDYNYGYTF
>TRBV7-8|NA|many|TRBJ2-3|14
TGTGCCAGCAGCTTACGCCGACGCACAGATACGCAGTATTTT
CASSLRRRTDTQYF